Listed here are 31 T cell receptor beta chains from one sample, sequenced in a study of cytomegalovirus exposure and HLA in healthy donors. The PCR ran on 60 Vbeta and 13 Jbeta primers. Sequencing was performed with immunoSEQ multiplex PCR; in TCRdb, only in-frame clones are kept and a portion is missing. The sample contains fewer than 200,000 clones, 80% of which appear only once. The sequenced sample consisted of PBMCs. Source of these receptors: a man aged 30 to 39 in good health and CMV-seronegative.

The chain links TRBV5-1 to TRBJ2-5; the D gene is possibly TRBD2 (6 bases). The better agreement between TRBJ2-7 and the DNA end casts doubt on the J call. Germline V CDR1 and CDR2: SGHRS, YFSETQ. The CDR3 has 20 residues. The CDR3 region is CASSLGVPGLQPANRYEQYF. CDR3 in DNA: TGCGCCAGCAGCTTGGGTGTACCGGGACTTCAACCAGCTAACCGGTACGAGCAGTACTTC.

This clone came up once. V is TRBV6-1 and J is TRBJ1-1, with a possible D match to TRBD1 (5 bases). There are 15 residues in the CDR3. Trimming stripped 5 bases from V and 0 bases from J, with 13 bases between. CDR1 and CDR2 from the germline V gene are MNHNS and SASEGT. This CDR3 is CASSRKQAMNTEAFF. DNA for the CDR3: TGTGCCAGCAGTAGAAAACAGGCTATGAACACTGAAGCTTTCTTT.

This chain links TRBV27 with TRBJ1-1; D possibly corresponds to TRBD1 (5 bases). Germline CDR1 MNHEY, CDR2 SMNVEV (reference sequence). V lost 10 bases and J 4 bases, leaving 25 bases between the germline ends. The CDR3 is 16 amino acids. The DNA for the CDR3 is TGTGCCACCGCGAGGGGAGGGAAAGGTTTGGGCACTGAAGCTTTCTTT. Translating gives CATARGGKGLGTEAFF.

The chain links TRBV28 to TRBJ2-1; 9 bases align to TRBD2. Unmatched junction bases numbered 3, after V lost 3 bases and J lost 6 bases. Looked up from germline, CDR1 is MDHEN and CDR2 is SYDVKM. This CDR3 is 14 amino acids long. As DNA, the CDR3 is TGTGCCAGCAGTTTGGCGGGAGGGGCCAATGAGCAGTTCTTC. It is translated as CASSLAGGANEQFF.

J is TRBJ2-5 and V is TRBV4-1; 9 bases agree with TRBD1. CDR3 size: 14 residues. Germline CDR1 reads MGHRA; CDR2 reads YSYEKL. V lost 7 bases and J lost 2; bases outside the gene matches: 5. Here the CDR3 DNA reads TGCGCCAGCAACGGGACAGGGAGACAAGAGACCCAGTACTTC. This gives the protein CASNGTGRQETQYF.

The CDR3 bases are TGTGCCTGGGGGGCGAGACAGGGTTTCGACGAGCAGTACTTC. It yields the protein CAWGARQGFDEQYF. This chain connects TRBV30 to TRBJ2-7; 7 nucleotides agree with TRBD1. The CDR3 sequence is 14 residues long. CDR1 is GTSNPN, CDR2 SVGIG, per germline (reference sequence). The V and J ends lost 5 bases and 5 bases, in that order; junction bases with no gene match: 12.

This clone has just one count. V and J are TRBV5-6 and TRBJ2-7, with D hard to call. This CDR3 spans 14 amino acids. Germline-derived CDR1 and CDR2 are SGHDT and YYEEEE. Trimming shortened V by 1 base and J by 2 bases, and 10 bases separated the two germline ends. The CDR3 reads CASSLIPTPYEQYF. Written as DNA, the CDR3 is TGTGCCAGCAGCTTGATCCCGACACCCTACGAGCAGTACTTC.

The CDR3 spells CASSFTPRQSYRGELFF. DNA for the CDR3: TGTGCCAGCAGCTTTACCCCCCGACAGAGCTACCGAGGGGAGCTGTTTTTT. V usage is TRBV5-4 and J usage is TRBJ2-2, with a possible D match to TRBD1 (5 bases). The V end lost 2 bases, the J end lost 8 bases, and 22 bases lay between the germline ends. The germline V gene encodes CDR1 SGHNT and CDR2 YYREEE (reference sequence). The CDR3 sequence is 17 residues long.

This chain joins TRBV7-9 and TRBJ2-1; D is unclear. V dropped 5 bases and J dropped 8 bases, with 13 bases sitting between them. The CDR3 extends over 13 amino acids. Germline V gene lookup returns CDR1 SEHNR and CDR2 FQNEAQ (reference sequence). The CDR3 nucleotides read TGTGCCAGCAGCCAATTACCCCGGGATGAGCAGTTCTTC. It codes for CASSQLPRDEQFF.

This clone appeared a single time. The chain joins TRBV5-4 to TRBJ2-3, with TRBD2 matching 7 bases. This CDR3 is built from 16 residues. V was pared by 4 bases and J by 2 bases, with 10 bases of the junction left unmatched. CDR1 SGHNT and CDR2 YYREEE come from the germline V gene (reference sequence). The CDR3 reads CASSDSERGFTDTQYF. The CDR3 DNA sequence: TGTGCCAGCAGCGATTCGGAGCGGGGCTTCACAGATACGCAGTATTTT.

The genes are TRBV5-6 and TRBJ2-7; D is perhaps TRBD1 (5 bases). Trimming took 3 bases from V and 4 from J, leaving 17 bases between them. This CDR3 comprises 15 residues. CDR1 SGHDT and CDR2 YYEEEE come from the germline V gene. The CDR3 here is CASSSYTGFGYEQYF. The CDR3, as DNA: TGTGCCAGCAGCTCCTACACAGGTTTCGGGTACGAGCAGTACTTC. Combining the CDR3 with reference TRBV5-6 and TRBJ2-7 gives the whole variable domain DAGVTQSPTHLIKTRGQQVTLRCSPKSGHDTVSWYQQALGQGPQFIFQYYEEEERQRGNFPDRFSGHQFPNYSSELNVNALLLGDSALYLCASSSYTGFGYEQYFGPGTRLTVT.

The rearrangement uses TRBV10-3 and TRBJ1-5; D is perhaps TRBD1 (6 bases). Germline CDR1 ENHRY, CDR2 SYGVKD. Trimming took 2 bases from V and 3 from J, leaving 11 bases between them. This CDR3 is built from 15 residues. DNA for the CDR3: TGTGCCATCAGTGAGGGCAGGGGTCCCAATCAGCCCCAGCATTTT. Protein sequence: CAISEGRGPNQPQHF.

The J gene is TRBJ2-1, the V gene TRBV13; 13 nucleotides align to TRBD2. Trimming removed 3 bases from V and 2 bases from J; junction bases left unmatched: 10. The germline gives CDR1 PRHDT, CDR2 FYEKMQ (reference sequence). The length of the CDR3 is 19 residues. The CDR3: CASSLRTSGSALPYNEQFF. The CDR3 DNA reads TGTGCCAGCAGCTTGAGGACTAGCGGGAGCGCTCTACCCTACAATGAGCAGTTCTTC. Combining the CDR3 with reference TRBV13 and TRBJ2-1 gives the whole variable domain AAGVIQSPRHLIKEKRETATLKCYPIPRHDTVYWYQQGPGQDPQFLISFYEKMQSDKGSIPDRFSAQQFSDYHSELNMSSLELGDSALYFCASSLRTSGSALPYNEQFFGPGTRLTVL.

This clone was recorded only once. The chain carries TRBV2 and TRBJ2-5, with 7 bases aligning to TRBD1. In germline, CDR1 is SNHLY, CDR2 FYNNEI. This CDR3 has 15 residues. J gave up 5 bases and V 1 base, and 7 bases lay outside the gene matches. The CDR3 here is CASSEVGTARETQYF. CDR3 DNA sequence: TGTGCCAGCAGTGAAGTCGGGACAGCCAGGGAGACCCAGTACTTC. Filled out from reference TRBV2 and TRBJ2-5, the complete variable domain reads EPEVTQTPSHQVTQMGQEVILRCVPISNHLYFYWYRQILGQKVEFLVSFYNNEISEKSEIFDDQFSVERPDGSNFTLKIRSTKLEDSAMYFCASSEVGTARETQYFGPGTRLLVL.

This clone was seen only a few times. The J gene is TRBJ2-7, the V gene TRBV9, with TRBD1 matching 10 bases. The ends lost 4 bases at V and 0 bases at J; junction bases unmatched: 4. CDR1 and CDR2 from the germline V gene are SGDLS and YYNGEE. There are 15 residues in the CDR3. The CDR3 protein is CASSLGTGDSYEQYF. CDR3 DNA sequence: TGTGCCAGCAGCCTTGGGACAGGGGACTCCTACGAGCAGTACTTC.

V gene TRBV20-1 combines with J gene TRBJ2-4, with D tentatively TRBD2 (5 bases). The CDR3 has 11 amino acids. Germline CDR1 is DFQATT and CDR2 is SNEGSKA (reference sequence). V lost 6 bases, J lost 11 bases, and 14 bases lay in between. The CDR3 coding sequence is TGCAGTGCCGGAGGCGTCATCCTTCAGTACTTC. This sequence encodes CSAGGVILQYF.

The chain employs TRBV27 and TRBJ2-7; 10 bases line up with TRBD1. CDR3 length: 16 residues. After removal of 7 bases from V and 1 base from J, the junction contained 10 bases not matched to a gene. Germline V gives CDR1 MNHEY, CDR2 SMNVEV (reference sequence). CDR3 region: CASNQFRTGGSYEQYF. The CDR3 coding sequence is TGTGCCAGCAACCAATTTCGGACAGGGGGTTCCTACGAGCAGTACTTC.

This CDR3 reads CAWSRGYNYGYTF. The CDR3 DNA sequence: TGTGCCTGGAGTAGGGGATATAACTATGGCTACACCTTC. The chain has TRBV30 and TRBJ1-2; D is perhaps TRBD1 (5 bases). The germline V and J ends were trimmed by 2 bases and 1 base, with 8 bases remaining between them. The CDR3 extends over 13 amino acids. The V gene's germline CDR1 is GTSNPN and CDR2 SVGIG (reference sequence).

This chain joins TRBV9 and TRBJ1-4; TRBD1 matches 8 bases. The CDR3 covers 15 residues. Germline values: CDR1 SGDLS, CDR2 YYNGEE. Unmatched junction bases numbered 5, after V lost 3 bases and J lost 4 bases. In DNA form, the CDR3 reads TGTGCCAGCAGCGCCGGGACAGGACTTAATGAAAAACTGTTTTTT. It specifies CASSAGTGLNEKLFF.

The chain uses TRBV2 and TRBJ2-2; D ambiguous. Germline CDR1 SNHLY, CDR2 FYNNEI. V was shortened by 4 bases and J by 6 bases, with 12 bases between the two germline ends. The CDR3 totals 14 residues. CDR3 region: CASSGATVAGELFF. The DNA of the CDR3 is TGTGCCAGCAGTGGAGCTACGGTTGCCGGGGAGCTGTTTTTT. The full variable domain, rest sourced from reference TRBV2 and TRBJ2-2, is EPEVTQTPSHQVTQMGQEVILRCVPISNHLYFYWYRQILGQKVEFLVSFYNNEISEKSEIFDDQFSVERPDGSNFTLKIRSTKLEDSAMYFCASSGATVAGELFFGEGSRLTVL.

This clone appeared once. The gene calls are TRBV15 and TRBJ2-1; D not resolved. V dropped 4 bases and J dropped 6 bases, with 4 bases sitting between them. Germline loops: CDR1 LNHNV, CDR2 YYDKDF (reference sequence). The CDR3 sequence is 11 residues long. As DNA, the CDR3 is TGTGCCACCAGCACGCGCAATGAGCAGTTCTTC. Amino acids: CATSTRNEQFF.

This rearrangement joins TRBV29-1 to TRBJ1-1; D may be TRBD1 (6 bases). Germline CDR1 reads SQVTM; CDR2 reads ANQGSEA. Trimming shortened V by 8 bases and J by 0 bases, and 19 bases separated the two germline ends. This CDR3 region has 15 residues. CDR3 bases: TGCAGCTTTCAAGAGGGCAGGGGATTGAACACTGAAGCTTTCTTT. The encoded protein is CSFQEGRGLNTEAFF.

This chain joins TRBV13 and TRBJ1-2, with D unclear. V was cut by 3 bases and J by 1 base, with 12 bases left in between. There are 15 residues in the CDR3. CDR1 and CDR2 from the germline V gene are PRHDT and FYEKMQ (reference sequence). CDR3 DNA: TGTGCCAGCAGCTTCTCCGGGGAGGGTAACTATGGCTACACCTTC. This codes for CASSFSGEGNYGYTF. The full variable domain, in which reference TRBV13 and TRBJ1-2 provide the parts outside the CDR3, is AAGVIQSPRHLIKEKRETATLKCYPIPRHDTVYWYQQGPGQDPQFLISFYEKMQSDKGSIPDRFSAQQFSDYHSELNMSSLELGDSALYFCASSFSGEGNYGYTFGSGTRLTVV.

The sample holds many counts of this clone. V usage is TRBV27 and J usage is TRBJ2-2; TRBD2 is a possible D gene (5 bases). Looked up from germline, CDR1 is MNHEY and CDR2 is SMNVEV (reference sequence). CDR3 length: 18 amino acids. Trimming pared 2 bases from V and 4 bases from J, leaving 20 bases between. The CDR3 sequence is CASSLNRGTLIGTGELFF. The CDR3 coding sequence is TGTGCCAGCAGTTTAAATCGGGGTACCCTGATCGGCACCGGGGAGCTGTTTTTT.

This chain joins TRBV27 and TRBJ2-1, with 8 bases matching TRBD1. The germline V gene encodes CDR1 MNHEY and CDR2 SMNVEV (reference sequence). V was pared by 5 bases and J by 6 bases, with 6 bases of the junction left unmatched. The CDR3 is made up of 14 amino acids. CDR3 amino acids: CASSTGGSINEQFF. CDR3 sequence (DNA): TGTGCCAGCAGTACAGGGGGAAGTATCAATGAGCAGTTCTTC.

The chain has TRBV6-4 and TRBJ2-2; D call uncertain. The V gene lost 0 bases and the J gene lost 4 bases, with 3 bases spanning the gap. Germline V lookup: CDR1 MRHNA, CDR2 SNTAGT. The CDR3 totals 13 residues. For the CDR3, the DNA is TGTGCCAGCAGTGACTCGAGCACCGGGGAGCTGTTTTTT. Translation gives CASSDSSTGELFF.

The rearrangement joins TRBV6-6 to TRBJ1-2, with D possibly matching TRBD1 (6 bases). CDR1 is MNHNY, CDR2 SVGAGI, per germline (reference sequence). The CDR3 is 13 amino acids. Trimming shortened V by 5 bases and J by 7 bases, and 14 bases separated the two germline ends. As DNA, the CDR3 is TGTGCCAGCAGTACTGGCGGGGGCGGTGGCTACACCTTC. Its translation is CASSTGGGGGYTF.

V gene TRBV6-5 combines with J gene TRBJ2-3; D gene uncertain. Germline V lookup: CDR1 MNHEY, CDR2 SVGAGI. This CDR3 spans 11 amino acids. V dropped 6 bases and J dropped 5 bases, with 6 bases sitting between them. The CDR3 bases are TGTGCCAGCAGATTTATAGATACGCAGTATTTT. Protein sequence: CASRFIDTQYF.

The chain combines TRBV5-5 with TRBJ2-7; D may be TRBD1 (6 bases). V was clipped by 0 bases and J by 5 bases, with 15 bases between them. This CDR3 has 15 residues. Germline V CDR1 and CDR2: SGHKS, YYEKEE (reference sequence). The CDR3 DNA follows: TGTGCCAGCAGCTTGGACTTACAGGGATTCAACGAGCAGTACTTC. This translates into CASSLDLQGFNEQYF.

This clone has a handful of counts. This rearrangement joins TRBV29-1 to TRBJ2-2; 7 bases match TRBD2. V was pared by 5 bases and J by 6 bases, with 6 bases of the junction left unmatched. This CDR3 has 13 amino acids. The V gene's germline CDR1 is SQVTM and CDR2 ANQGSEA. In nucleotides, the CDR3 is TGCAGCGTTCCAAGGGGAGGGTCCGGGGAGCTGTTTTTT. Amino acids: CSVPRGGSGELFF.

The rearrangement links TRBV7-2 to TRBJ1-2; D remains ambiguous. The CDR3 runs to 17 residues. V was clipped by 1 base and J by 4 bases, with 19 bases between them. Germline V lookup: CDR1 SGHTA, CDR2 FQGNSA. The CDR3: CASSLEVTAREGYGYTF. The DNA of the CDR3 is TGTGCCAGCAGCTTAGAGGTCACGGCCCGGGAGGGCTATGGCTACACCTTC. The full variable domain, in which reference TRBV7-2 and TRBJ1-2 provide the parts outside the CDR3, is GAGVSQSPSNKVTEKGKDVELRCDPISGHTALYWYRQSLGQGLEFLIYFQGNSAPDKSGLPSDRFSAERTGGSVSTLTIQRTQQEDSAVYLCASSLEVTAREGYGYTFGSGTRLTVV.